Given below is one TCR beta chain in context. This clonotype has at least ten counts. The antigen this receptor binds is unknown. Base qualities are missing; no much larger clone stands one base away. PBMCs were isolated by Ficoll-Paque density gradient centrifugation. These data belong to a study of T-cell memory formation after mild COVID-19 (dated by TCRdb to the early 2020s). General notes on the study: TCR sequence clusters from the two donors were largely donor specific. Two young, previously healthy adult volunteers made up the cohort, one male and one female. T-cell clones expanding and contracting after mild COVID-19 in two donors were tracked by longitudinal TCRalpha and TCRbeta repertoire sequencing.

The CDR3 has 16 amino acids, counting the end cysteine and phenylalanine. Of the read, only the CDR3 DNA is kept; its 48 bases are in frame from base 1. V is pared back by 5 bases and J by 6 bases, with 22 bases lying between the germline termini. The germline V gene (reference sequence) supplies CDR1 MNHNY and CDR2 SVGAGI. Instrument on record: Illumina NovaSeq 6000. cDNA libraries for TCRalpha and TCRbeta were prepared by 5'RACE using constant-segment primers, with sample barcodes and unique molecular identifiers added. Trizol reagent was used to extract RNA from every sample. Library amplification was performed in two PCR steps, and a second sample barcode and Illumina TruSeq adapters were introduced in the second step. The libraries were sequenced on an Illumina NovaSeq using 2 x 150 bp paired-end reads. On the study's bioinformatics: With migec v1.2.7, reads were demultiplexed and then collapsed into UMI-guided consensus sequences. Using mixcr v2.1.11, UMI consensuses were aligned to TRA and TRB V and J templates and then assembled into clonotypes. Clonotypes were classified as expanded or contracted when called significant by both edgeR and NoisET, with noise models trained on biological replicates. For edgeR calls, the cutoffs were a false discovery rate-adjusted p below 0.01 and a log2 fold-change threshold of 1. PCA with hierarchical clustering of max-normalized trajectories of the 1000 most abundant clonotypes was used as exploratory dynamics analysis. Each responding clone was given a CD4 or CD8 phenotype based on the CD4+ and CD8+ repertoires, which had been sequenced separately. Through fastp at Q25 and MiXCR, TCRdb rebuilt clones from the public reads, retaining in-frame beta chains. Merged by CDR3 protein, the rows form single entries marked with the most common genes and DNA. These V and J calls originate from TCRdb's pipeline instead of the authors' own analysis. Present in this sample are some 260,000 distinct CDR3 sequences, 16% of which were seen just once. Of the sample, around 3.7% falls within the top ten clones.

On the study overall, not on this receptor specifically: The study covered only a couple of mild cases, and larger cohorts including severe cases with pre-infection samples were considered necessary. Contracting CD4+ clones were found mainly in CM and EM memory subsets, while CD8+ clones were enriched in EMRA. Balanced CD4/CD8 phenotypes were observed for clones contracting from day 15 to 85, whereas a bias towards CD4+ was observed for a second wave of clones expanding from day 15 to 37. Some responding clones were detected in pre-infection memory, which suggested that pre-existing cross-reactive memory T cells had joined the SARS-CoV-2 response. SARS-CoV-2 specificity was not confirmed for the second-wave clones peaking on day 37.

The chain was built from TRBV6-6 and TRBJ1-1; matching of 5 bases hints at TRBD1 as the D gene. This clonotype was obtained from a man younger than 35 who had mild COVID-19 (a few samples of this study predate the infection). The sample titles of this study are shuffled in the database, so cell type and time point are left out; the donor was told from shared clones. The source material was PBMCs or a T cell subset sorted from them (not recorded which). The CDR3 reads as follows: CASSRETAKNGAEAFF. The bases read TGTGCCAGCAGTCGGGAGACAGCGAAGAATGGGGCTGAAGCTTTCTTT.